The 25 T cell receptor beta chains reported below all come from one sample, sequenced in a study of OX40 agonist ivuxolimab in advanced cancers. The library was built by means of the immunoSEQ multiplex PCR assay. TCRdb took this table from immuneACCESS and kept in-frame rearrangements with V and J called. Such tables lack part of the clones; where checked against another copy, unresolved V genes explain under half of the gap, and the rest is unexplained. Present in this sample are more than 80,000 clones, under 95% of which were seen just once. 1.5% to 2% of the sample belongs to the ten largest clones. The source material was CD4+ or CD8+ T cells sorted from blood, sampled in a trial of the OX40 agonist ivuxolimab. These receptors were taken from an adult with an advanced solid tumor such as melanoma, head and neck, liver or kidney cancer.

There are a few counts of this clone. The chain is built from TRBV5-1 and TRBJ2-5; 7 positions match TRBD2. The trim removed 4 bases at V and 5 bases at J, leaving 8 bases unmatched. Per the germline V gene, CDR1 is SGHRS and CDR2 is YFSETQ. The CDR3 consists of 14 residues. The CDR3 region is CASSDRDGGETQYF. DNA of the CDR3: TGCGCCAGCAGCGACCGGGACGGGGGGGAGACCCAGTACTTC.

CDR3 sequence: CATTKHYNSPLHF. The CDR3 DNA reads as TGTGCCACCACCAAACACTATAATTCACCCCTCCACTTT. The J gene is TRBJ1-6, the V gene TRBV28; no firm D call. Germline V gene sequence: CDR1 MDHEN, CDR2 SYDVKM. The CDR3 spans 13 residues. Trimming left V 10 bases short and J 3 bases short, with 10 bases between.

The rearrangement joins TRBV19 to TRBJ2-5; perhaps TRBD1 as D (5 bases). V was trimmed by 5 bases and J by 5 bases, leaving 15 bases between them. The CDR3 extends over 14 amino acids. Germline V CDR1 and CDR2: LNHDA, SQIVND (reference sequence). The CDR3 region is CASSPWAQAETQYF. The CDR3 DNA reads as TGTGCCAGTAGTCCCTGGGCACAGGCGGAGACCCAGTACTTC.

The chain employs TRBV29-1 and TRBJ2-5; 9 bases fit TRBD1. The CDR3 length is 14 residues. CDR1 and CDR2 (germline): SQVTM, ANQGSEA. Trimming removed 6 bases from V and 5 bases from J; junction bases left unmatched: 10. The CDR3 nucleotides read TGCAGCGTCCTCGGACAGGGGACGAGGGAGACCCAGTACTTC. It encodes CSVLGQGTRETQYF.

The chain couples TRBV6-1 to TRBJ2-1; 7 bases fit TRBD1. CDR3 length: 15 amino acids. Per the germline V gene, CDR1 is MNHNS and CDR2 is SASEGT. Trimming at V came to 5 bases and at J to 0 bases, leaving 4 bases not matched to a gene. The CDR3 region is CASSQGTASYNEQFF. CDR3 bases: TGTGCCAGCAGTCAAGGGACAGCCTCCTACAATGAGCAGTTCTTC.

The V call is TRBV7-2, the J call TRBJ2-1; D unresolved. The CDR3 totals 12 residues. Trimming shortened V by 5 bases and J by 7 bases, and 9 bases separated the two germline ends. Looked up from germline, CDR1 is SGHTA and CDR2 is FQGNSA. This CDR3 is CASSQSGNEQFF. The CDR3 DNA follows: TGTGCCAGCAGCCAAAGTGGGAATGAGCAGTTCTTC. Together with reference TRBV7-2 and TRBJ2-1, the CDR3 gives the full variable domain: GAGVSQSPSNKVTEKGKDVELRCDPISGHTALYWYRQSLGQGLEFLIYFQGNSAPDKSGLPSDRFSAERTGGSVSTLTIQRTQQEDSAVYLCASSQSGNEQFFGPGTRLTVL.

CDR3 amino acids: CAWRHRGNEQFF. CDR3 DNA sequence: TGTGCCTGGAGGCACAGGGGGAATGAGCAGTTCTTC. The gene calls are TRBV30 and TRBJ2-1, with TRBD1 matching over 8 bases. Trimming removed 3 bases from V and 7 bases from J; junction bases left unmatched: 2. The V gene's germline CDR1 is GTSNPN and CDR2 SVGIG (reference sequence). The CDR3 is 12 residues long.

The chain joins TRBV2 to TRBJ2-2; TRBD1 is a possible D gene (6 bases). The CDR3 loop spans 13 amino acids. The V gene lost 6 bases and the J gene lost 6 bases, with 11 bases spanning the gap. Germline V gene lookup returns CDR1 SNHLY and CDR2 FYNNEI. CDR3 residues: CASRGDIAGELFF. The CDR3 DNA follows: TGTGCCAGCAGGGGGGACATCGCCGGGGAGCTGTTTTTT.

The gene calls are TRBV7-2 and TRBJ2-5; 9 bases match TRBD2. Germline V gene data show CDR1 as SGHTA and CDR2 as FQGNSA. J was trimmed by 5 bases and V by 5 bases; bases with no gene match: 12. This CDR3 is built from 16 residues. CDR3 coding DNA: TGTGCCAGCAGCCCTAACTATAGCGGGAGAGGGGAGACCCAGTACTTC. Amino acid sequence: CASSPNYSGRGETQYF.

The rearrangement links TRBV4-2 to TRBJ2-6; D call uncertain. Germline lookup yields CDR1 LGHNA and CDR2 YNFKEQ. V shed 2 bases and J shed 2 bases, with 10 bases lying between them. CDR3 size: 16 residues. Written as DNA, the CDR3 is TGTGCCAGCAGCCAAACCCCCCAAACTGGGGCCAACGTCCTGACTTTC. This gives the protein CASSQTPQTGANVLTF.

DNA of the CDR3: TGTGCCACCTTTAGTCGGCGGAACTACAATGAGCAGTTCTTC. As protein: CATFSRRNYNEQFF. The J gene is TRBJ2-1, the V gene TRBV6-5; no definite D call. Germline assignment: CDR1 MNHEY and CDR2 SVGAGI. Trimming pared 10 bases from V and 3 bases from J, leaving 16 bases between. This CDR3 contains 14 residues.

The CDR3 coding sequence is TGTGCCAGTAGTATAGCCACTCTCAATGGCTACACCTTC. Its translation is CASSIATLNGYTF. The chain carries TRBV19 and TRBJ1-2; D unresolved. The germline V and J ends were trimmed by 1 base and 6 bases, with 9 bases remaining between them. The V gene's germline CDR1 is LNHDA and CDR2 SQIVND (reference sequence). The CDR3 contains 13 residues.

The chain uses TRBV18 and TRBJ2-7, with D perhaps TRBD1 (6 bases). The V gene lost 3 bases and the J gene lost 0 bases, with 9 bases spanning the gap. The germline V gene has CDR1 KGHSH and CDR2 LQKENI. The CDR3 runs to 14 residues. The CDR3 loop reads CASSPGTTSYEQYF. The CDR3 bases are TGTGCCAGCTCACCCGGGACAACCTCCTACGAGCAGTACTTC. The full variable domain, in which reference TRBV18 and TRBJ2-7 provide the parts outside the CDR3, is NAGVMQNPRHLVRRRGQEARLRCSPMKGHSHVYWYRQLPEEGLKFMVYLQKENIIDESGMPKERFSAEFPKEGPSILRIQQVVRGDSAAYFCASSPGTTSYEQYFGPGTRLTVT.

This rearrangement joins TRBV28 to TRBJ2-3, with a possible D match to TRBD1 (6 bases). Trimming took 9 bases from V and 2 from J, leaving 21 bases between them. Germline-derived CDR1 and CDR2 are MDHEN and SYDVKM. The CDR3 is 16 residues long. The DNA for the CDR3 is TGTGCCAGTAACACATGGGGGCGGGCTTCCACAGATACGCAGTATTTT. Amino acids: CASNTWGRASTDTQYF. The full variable domain, its missing parts supplied by reference TRBV28 and TRBJ2-3, is DVKVTQSSRYLVKRTGEKVFLECVQDMDHENMFWYRQDPGLGLRLIYFSYDVKMKEKGDIPEGYSVSREKKERFSLILESASTNQTSMYLCASNTWGRASTDTQYFGPGTRLTVL.

The rearrangement uses TRBV6-5 and TRBJ1-5; D is ambiguous. Germline V gene sequence: CDR1 MNHEY, CDR2 SVGAGI. Trimming removed 2 bases at V and 7 bases at J, with 6 bases between. There are 12 residues in the CDR3. CDR3 in amino acids: CASSYVGQPQHF. The CDR3 DNA follows: TGTGCCAGCAGTTACGTGGGGCAGCCCCAGCATTTT.

The chain employs TRBV19 and TRBJ2-3; D assignment may be TRBD1 or TRBD2 (6 bases each). This CDR3 is 15 amino acids long. Trimming shortened V by 1 base and J by 2 bases, and 10 bases separated the two germline ends. The V gene's germline CDR1 is LNHDA and CDR2 SQIVND (reference sequence). CDR3 residues: CASSIGGGPTDTQYF. Written as DNA, the CDR3 is TGTGCCAGTAGTATAGGAGGGGGGCCCACAGATACGCAGTATTTT. Full variable domain (missing parts from reference TRBV19 and TRBJ2-3): DGGITQSPKYLFRKEGQNVTLSCEQNLNHDAMYWYRQDPGQGLRLIYYSQIVNDFQKGDIAEGYSVSREKKESFPLTVTSAQKNPTAFYLCASSIGGGPTDTQYFGPGTRLTVL.

The CDR3 spells CASSPRTGRSNEKLFF. The CDR3 DNA follows: TGTGCCAGCAGTCCAAGGACAGGGAGATCCAATGAAAAACTGTTTTTT. The genes are TRBV28 and TRBJ1-4; 8 bases line up with TRBD1. The CDR3 has 16 amino acids. Germline-derived CDR1 and CDR2 are MDHEN and SYDVKM. With 5 bases clipped from V and 5 bases from J, the junction kept 10 bases outside the gene matches.

The chain carries TRBV7-9 and TRBJ2-1, with 10 positions matching TRBD2. Trimming removed 5 bases from V and 6 bases from J; junction bases left unmatched: 7. Looked up from germline, CDR1 is SEHNR and CDR2 is FQNEAQ (reference sequence). CDR3 length: 15 residues. The CDR3 sequence is CASSPPAGGPNEQFF. CDR3 nucleotide sequence: TGTGCCAGCAGCCCACCAGCGGGAGGGCCCAATGAGCAGTTCTTC.

The CDR3 region has the DNA TGTGCCAGCAGACCCGGGACTAGCGGGATGAACGAGCAGTACTTC. Translated, it gives CASRPGTSGMNEQYF. The chain carries TRBV2 and TRBJ2-7; 13 positions match TRBD2. This CDR3 comprises 15 residues. Germline V gives CDR1 SNHLY, CDR2 FYNNEI. V was pared by 6 bases and J by 5 bases, with 7 bases of the junction left unmatched.

This clone was seen just once. The chain carries TRBV28 and TRBJ2-4, with 8 bases matching TRBD1. The J segment lost 9 bases and the V segment lost 3 bases, leaving 10 bases of the junction unmatched. From germline, CDR1 is MDHEN and CDR2 SYDVKM. There are 15 residues in the CDR3. CDR3 nucleotide sequence: TGTGCCAGCAGTTTCTCTTCAGGGGGCGCAGGCATTCAGTACTTC. Translation gives CASSFSSGGAGIQYF. The full variable domain, completed using reference TRBV28 and TRBJ2-4, is DVKVTQSSRYLVKRTGEKVFLECVQDMDHENMFWYRQDPGLGLRLIYFSYDVKMKEKGDIPEGYSVSREKKERFSLILESASTNQTSMYLCASSFSSGGAGIQYFGAGTRLSVL.

The rearrangement uses TRBV7-9 and TRBJ1-1; possible D gene TRBD1, 5 bases. Trimming stripped 2 bases from V and 5 bases from J, with 12 bases between. Germline CDR1 is SEHNR and CDR2 is FQNEAQ (reference sequence). The CDR3 has 14 residues. CDR3 nucleotides: TGTGCCAGCAGCTTATGGCAGGGTTGGACTGAAGCTTTCTTT. This encodes CASSLWQGWTEAFF.

This rearrangement joins TRBV5-1 to TRBJ2-2, with D hard to call. V gave up 4 bases and J gave up 4 bases, with 11 bases separating them. In germline, CDR1 is SGHRS, CDR2 YFSETQ. The CDR3 is 14 residues long. In nucleotides, the CDR3 is TGCGCCAGCAGCGATCCTCCGAGCACCGGGGAGCTGTTTTTT. Its protein is CASSDPPSTGELFF.

This chain links TRBV1 with TRBJ2-4; the table gives TRBD2 as D, unverified against the DNA. TRBV1 is a pseudogene. The CDR3 length is 17 residues. The CDR3 DNA sequence: TGCACCAGCAGCCAATGCGTCCTCGGGTTAGCGGGAGGTAGTAGGTACTTC. It is translated as CTSSQCVLGLAGGSRYF.

This clone is a singleton in its sample. The chain carries TRBV18 and TRBJ2-1, with a weak D call TRBD2 (6 bases). This CDR3 is 14 amino acids long. In germline, CDR1 is KGHSH, CDR2 LQKENI. V was shortened by 3 bases and J by 8 bases, with 14 bases between the two germline ends. This chain's CDR3 is CASSPSGVRDEQFF. CDR3 nucleotides: TGTGCCAGCTCACCCTCGGGAGTTCGGGATGAGCAGTTCTTC.

To note about this clone: Other DNA variants within this sample encode the same CDR3. V is TRBV4-1 and J is TRBJ2-1; a weak D match, TRBD2 (5 bases). Germline V CDR1 and CDR2: MGHRA, YSYEKL. Trimming took off 4 bases at V and 7 bases at J, with 11 bases between the two ends. The length of the CDR3 is 13 residues. The DNA of the CDR3 is TGCGCCAGCAGCCGAGGGCGTAGAAATGAGCAGTTCTTC. As protein: CASSRGRRNEQFF.